The clone carrying this TCR beta chain was recorded many times. Its target is unknown. Trimming stripped 0 bases from V and 8 bases from J, with 14 bases between. Per germline, CDR1 PRHDT and CDR2 FYEKMQ (reference sequence). The CDR3 contains 15 residues. Amplified regions were TCR beta CDR3 sequences from RNA transcripts. The TCR CDR3 was amplified in a first-round RT-PCR using the HTBI primer set. TCRdb passed the multiplex PCR reads through MiXCR, listing each CDR3 protein once. The sample consists of about 480,000 distinct CDR3 sequences, roughly an eighth of them appearing once. For the diagnoses, clinical symptoms, serum thyroxine and TRAb, thyroid ultrasound and orbital computed tomography were used. The data were obtained in a study of T cells in Graves' hyperthyroidism and ophthalmopathy. Across the study: At the time of initial diagnosis and before any treatment, peripheral blood was collected. The study's findings and limits: Through a model of 13 V-J features, ophthalmopathy was separated from stable hyperthyroidism. Before onset, by a median of about seven months, the model predicted ophthalmopathy.

Sequenced sample: blood. The source of this sequence is a woman aged 18-29 years with Graves' hyperthyroidism. This chain links TRBV13 with TRBJ2-1; weak D call: TRBD1 (5 bases). This CDR3 reads CASSLGQGKWYEQFF. The CDR3 nucleotides are TGTGCCAGCAGCTTAGGGCAGGGCAAGTGGTATGAGCAGTTCTTC.